This T cell receptor beta chain came from a study of blood T cell repertoires in COVID-19. Study at large: Both acute and convalescent COVID-19 samples were obtained from the United States, Italy and Spain. PBMCs, B-cell-depleted T cells, or T cells provided the cDNA or gDNA that made up the material.

Trimming shortened V by 2 bases and J by 2 bases, and 7 bases separated the two germline ends. The length of the CDR3 is 13 residues. Per germline, CDR1 MRHNA and CDR2 SNTAGT. In the original processing: Estimates of nucleated cell counts were drawn from the amplification of reference gene primers. TCRdb's copy holds only in-frame clones and misses some; the assay was immunoSEQ multiplex PCR. The V and J calls and clone size were taken over from that table, and D and trimming were inferred from the DNA. The table shows 86,000 or so clones, with approximately 80% occurring only once. Source material: peripheral blood. The gene calls are TRBV6-4 and TRBJ2-7, with unresolved D. The sequence came from a man in his 70s with acute or convalescent COVID-19. The CDR3 sequence is CASSDEQPYEQYV. The CDR3 coding sequence is TGTGCCAGCAGTGACGAACAGCCCTACGAGCAGTACGTC.